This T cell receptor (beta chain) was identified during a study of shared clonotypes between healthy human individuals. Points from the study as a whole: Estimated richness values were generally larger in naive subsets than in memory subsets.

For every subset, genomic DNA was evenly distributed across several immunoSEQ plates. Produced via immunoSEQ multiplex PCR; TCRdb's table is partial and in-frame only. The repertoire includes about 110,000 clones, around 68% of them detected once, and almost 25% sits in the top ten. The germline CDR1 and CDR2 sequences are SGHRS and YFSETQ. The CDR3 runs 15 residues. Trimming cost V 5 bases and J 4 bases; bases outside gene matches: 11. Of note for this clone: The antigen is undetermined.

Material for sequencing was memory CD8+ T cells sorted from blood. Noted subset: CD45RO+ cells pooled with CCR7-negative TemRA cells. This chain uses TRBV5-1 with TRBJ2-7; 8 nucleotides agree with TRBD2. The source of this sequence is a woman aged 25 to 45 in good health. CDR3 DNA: TGCGCCAGCAGATCCGGGCTAGCGGGTACTTACGAGCAGTACTTC. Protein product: CASRSGLAGTYEQYF.